Here is one TCR beta chain with its context. As yet, its antigen is unknown. This entry is derived from a study of beta chain features in type 1 diabetes. Investigators reverse transcribed all isolated RNA, so they sequenced expressed TCRB transcripts. Clones were sequenced by immunoSEQ multiplex PCR, and TCRdb holds only the in-frame ones, with some missing. The sample has just under 150,000 clones, about 13% seen once. General study findings and limits: Whether TCRB rearrangement is influenced by HLA type was left unresolved in this analysis. Type 1 diabetes patients showed a moderate but significant shortening of TCRB CDR3s in all four CD4+ subsets.

Germline assignment: CDR1 DFQATT and CDR2 SNEGSKA (reference sequence). The CDR3 spans 11 residues. Trimming stripped 6 bases from V and 2 bases from J, with 7 bases between. Each sorted fraction was over 95% pure. Sequenced input: central memory CD4+ T cells from blood. The chain uses TRBV20-1 and TRBJ1-2; D is ambiguous. The receptor's source is a man in his late teens or twenties with type 1 diabetes. The CDR3 loop reads CSAGFNYGYTF. CDR3 DNA: TGCAGTGCAGGGTTCAACTATGGCTACACCTTC.